The 7 T cell receptor beta chains listed next were all sequenced from one sample in a study of shared clonotypes between healthy human individuals. The repertoire was sequenced with immunoSEQ multiplex PCR; TCRdb's copy has only in-frame clones and lacks some. The sample consists of around 1.1 million clones, about four fifths of them appearing once. The sequenced sample was memory CD4+ T cells from PBMCs. As for subset: CD45RA-negative fraction. These receptors all stem from a man aged 18 to 35 in good health. Some clones in this sample may be carry-over from other donors' samples.

This clone has just a few counts. The chain is built from TRBV7-6 and TRBJ1-2; weak D call: TRBD1 (5 bases). This CDR3 is 13 amino acids long. CDR1 and CDR2 from the germline V gene are SGHVS and FNYEAQ. With 5 bases removed from V and 8 bases from J, the gap between germline ends came to 15 bases. The CDR3 loop is CASSPRDRAGYTF. CDR3 DNA sequence: TGTGCCAGCAGCCCCAGGGATAGGGCAGGCTACACCTTC.

The V call is TRBV4-3, the J call TRBJ2-1; 7 bases are a match to TRBD2. V was pared by 0 bases and J by 12 bases, with 14 bases of the junction left unmatched. The CDR3 has 16 residues. Germline V gives CDR1 LGHNA, CDR2 YSLEER. CDR3 protein: CASSQEAGESSMRQFF. CDR3 sequence (DNA): TGCGCCAGCAGCCAAGAGGCGGGGGAAAGTTCAATGAGGCAGTTCTTC.

The V and J genes are TRBV18 and TRBJ1-2; 9 positions match TRBD1. There are 16 residues in the CDR3. V lost 4 bases to trimming and J lost 2 bases; unmatched junction nucleotides: 8. Germline lookup yields CDR1 KGHSH and CDR2 LQKENI. The CDR3 DNA is TGTGCCAGCTCACGGCCGGGACAGGGTAGGAACTATGGCTACACCTTC. This sequence encodes CASSRPGQGRNYGYTF. Filled out from reference TRBV18 and TRBJ1-2, the complete variable domain reads NAGVMQNPRHLVRRRGQEARLRCSPMKGHSHVYWYRQLPEEGLKFMVYLQKENIIDESGMPKERFSAEFPKEGPSILRIQQVVRGDSAAYFCASSRPGQGRNYGYTFGSGTRLTVV.

This rearrangement joins TRBV5-1 to TRBJ2-2; TRBD2 aligns across 8 bases. CDR1 SGHRS and CDR2 YFSETQ come from the germline V gene. J was trimmed by 5 bases and V by 0 bases; bases with no gene match: 6. This CDR3 has 16 amino acids. The CDR3 is CASSLDPAGVTGELFF. The CDR3 DNA follows: TGCGCCAGCAGCTTGGATCCAGCGGGAGTGACCGGGGAGCTGTTTTTT. The entire variable domain, with the rest obtained from reference TRBV5-1 and TRBJ2-2, is as follows: KAGVTQTPRYLIKTRGQQVTLSCSPISGHRSVSWYQQTPGQGLQFLFEYFSETQRNKGNFPGRFSGRQFSNSRSEMNVSTLELGDSALYLCASSLDPAGVTGELFFGEGSRLTVL.

The chain links TRBV19 to TRBJ1-4; a possible D gene is TRBD1 (6 bases). Germline CDR1 LNHDA, CDR2 SQIVND (reference sequence). V lost 3 bases, J lost 8 bases, and 16 bases lay in between. The CDR3 has 15 amino acids. CDR3 sequence reads: CASSIRTVGLEKLFF. CDR3 coding DNA: TGTGCCAGTAGTATTCGGACAGTCGGCCTGGAAAAACTGTTTTTT.

The chain employs TRBV6-5 and TRBJ2-7; D perhaps matches TRBD2 (5 bases). This CDR3 has 14 amino acids. The germline V and J ends were trimmed by 7 bases and 0 bases, with 13 bases remaining between them. Germline assignment: CDR1 MNHEY and CDR2 SVGAGI. As DNA, the CDR3 is TGTGCCAGCAAAGATCCCGGGATCTCCTACGAGCAGTACTTC. Encoded protein: CASKDPGISYEQYF.

A note on this clone: The identical CDR3 is also encoded by other nucleotide sequences in the sample. The rearrangement uses TRBV7-3 and TRBJ2-1; D is ambiguous. Per the germline V gene, CDR1 is SGHTA and CDR2 is FQGTGA. Trimming stripped 1 base from V and 5 bases from J, with 6 bases between. The CDR3 is 13 residues long. The CDR3 bases are TGTGCCAGCAGCTTAAATCGGGACAATGAGCAGTTCTTC. This gives the protein CASSLNRDNEQFF.